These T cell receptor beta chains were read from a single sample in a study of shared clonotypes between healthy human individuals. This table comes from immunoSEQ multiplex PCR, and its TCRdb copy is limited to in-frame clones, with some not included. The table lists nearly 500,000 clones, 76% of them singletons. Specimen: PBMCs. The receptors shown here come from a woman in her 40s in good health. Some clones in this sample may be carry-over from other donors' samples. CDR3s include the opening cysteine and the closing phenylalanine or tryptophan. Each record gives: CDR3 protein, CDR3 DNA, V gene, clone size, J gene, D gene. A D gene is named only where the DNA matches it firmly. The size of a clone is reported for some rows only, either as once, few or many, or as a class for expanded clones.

CDR3aa: CASSLASSAYNEQFF
CDR3nt: TGCGCCAGCAGCTTGGCCTCTAGCGCCTACAATGAGCAGTTCTTC
v_gene: TRBV5-1
abundance: once
j_gene: TRBJ2-1
d_gene: -

CDR3aa: CASSYPLGSSYNEQFF
CDR3nt: TGTGCCAGCAGTTACCCTCTGGGTAGCTCCTACAATGAGCAGTTCTTC
v_gene: TRBV6-6
abundance: -
j_gene: TRBJ2-1
d_gene: -

CDR3aa: CASRNTANYGYTF
CDR3nt: TGTGCCAGCAGAAACACAGCTAACTATGGCTACACCTTC
v_gene: TRBV2
abundance: -
j_gene: TRBJ1-2
d_gene: -

CDR3aa: CASSIGGSSYEQYF
CDR3nt: TGTGCCAGCAGCATAGGGGGGAGCTCCTACGAGCAGTACTTC
v_gene: TRBV11-2
abundance: -
j_gene: TRBJ2-7
d_gene: -

CDR3aa: CASSLSRRERGETQYF
CDR3nt: TGTGCCAGCAGCTTGTCCAGGCGGGAGCGGGGAGAGACCCAGTACTTC
v_gene: TRBV7-8
abundance: -
j_gene: TRBJ2-5
d_gene: TRBD2

CDR3aa: CASSQDEGQGVDEQYF
CDR3nt: TGTGCCAGCAGCCAAGACGAGGGGCAGGGCGTCGACGAGCAGTACTTC
v_gene: TRBV11-3
abundance: -
j_gene: TRBJ2-7
d_gene: -

CDR3aa: CASSPYRGPLFDGYTF
CDR3nt: TGTGCCAGCAGCCCCTATCGAGGGCCTTTGTTCGATGGCTACACCTTC
v_gene: TRBV11-2
abundance: -
j_gene: TRBJ1-2
d_gene: -

CDR3aa: CASSYGGQGYGYTF
CDR3nt: TGTGCCAGCAGTTACGGGGGACAGGGTTATGGCTACACCTTC
v_gene: TRBV6-6
abundance: -
j_gene: TRBJ1-2
d_gene: TRBD1

CDR3aa: CAWGTSGNNEQFF
CDR3nt: TGTGCCTGGGGGACTAGCGGGAACAATGAGCAGTTCTTC
v_gene: TRBV30
abundance: -
j_gene: TRBJ2-1
d_gene: TRBD2

CDR3aa: CASSSQDRGDSPLHF
CDR3nt: TGTGCCAGCAGCTCCCAGGACAGGGGAGATTCACCCCTCCACTTT
v_gene: TRBV7-9
abundance: -
j_gene: TRBJ1-6
d_gene: TRBD1

CDR3aa: CASSRWGEGPYEQYF
CDR3nt: TGTGCCAGCAGCCGGTGGGGGGAGGGCCCCTACGAGCAGTACTTC
v_gene: TRBV4-2
abundance: -
j_gene: TRBJ2-7
d_gene: TRBD2

CDR3aa: CASSKVGYAGQHSYEQYF
CDR3nt: TGTGCCAGCAGCAAAGTCGGATACGCGGGACAGCACTCCTACGAGCAGTACTTC
v_gene: TRBV21-1
abundance: -
j_gene: TRBJ2-7
d_gene: -

CDR3aa: CASSLDSWGTEAFF
CDR3nt: TGTGCCAGCAGCTTAGACTCATGGGGCACTGAAGCTTTCTTT
v_gene: TRBV7-9
abundance: many
j_gene: TRBJ1-1
d_gene: -